This paragraph covers one T cell receptor (beta chain) sequence. Its antigen is undetermined. The data were obtained in a study of cytomegalovirus exposure and HLA in healthy donors. Across the study: Most donors, 70% to 85% of several hundred genotyped, fell in the Caucasian-associated ancestry cluster. Study-level findings and limits: Per a later analysis, approximately 16,000 TCR beta sequences showed association with HLA alleles at 0.05 false discovery rate. In vitro work confirmed that a few CMV-associated chains recognize CMV antigens. Some highly shared sequence variants likely arose as a pipeline artifact.

With 60 Vbeta and 13 Jbeta primers, the PCR was carried out. Here immunoSEQ multiplex PCR was the method, and the copy in TCRdb shows in-frame clones only, minus some. The profile shows roughly 150,000 clones, around 75% of them singletons. The V end lost 1 base, the J end lost 6 bases, and 5 bases lay between the germline ends. Germline CDR1 reads SGHTS; CDR2 reads YDEGEE. The CDR3 loop spans 12 amino acids. Specimen: PBMCs. This sequence was found in a man between 18 and 35 years old in good health and CMV-seropositive. The chain couples TRBV5-8 to TRBJ1-5; D is uncertain. CDR3 nucleotides: TGTGCCAGCAGCTTGCGGGGTCAGCCCCAGCATTTT. Translation gives CASSLRGQPQHF.